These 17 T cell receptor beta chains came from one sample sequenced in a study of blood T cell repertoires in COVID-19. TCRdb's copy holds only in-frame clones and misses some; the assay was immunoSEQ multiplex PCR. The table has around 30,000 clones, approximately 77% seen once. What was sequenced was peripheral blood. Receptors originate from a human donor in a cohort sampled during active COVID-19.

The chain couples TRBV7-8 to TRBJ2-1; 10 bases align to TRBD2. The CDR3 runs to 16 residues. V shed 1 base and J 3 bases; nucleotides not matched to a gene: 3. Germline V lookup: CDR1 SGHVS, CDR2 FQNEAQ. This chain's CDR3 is CASSLESGRGYNEQFF. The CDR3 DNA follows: TGTGCCAGCAGCTTAGAGAGCGGGAGGGGCTACAATGAGCAGTTCTTC.

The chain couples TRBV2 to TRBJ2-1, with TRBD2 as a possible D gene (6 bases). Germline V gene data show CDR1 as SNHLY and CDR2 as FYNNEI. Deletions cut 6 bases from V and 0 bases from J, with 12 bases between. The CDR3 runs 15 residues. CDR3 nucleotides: TGTGCCAGCAGGGAGGGGCCGAGCTCCTACAATGAGCAGTTCTTC. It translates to CASREGPSSYNEQFF.

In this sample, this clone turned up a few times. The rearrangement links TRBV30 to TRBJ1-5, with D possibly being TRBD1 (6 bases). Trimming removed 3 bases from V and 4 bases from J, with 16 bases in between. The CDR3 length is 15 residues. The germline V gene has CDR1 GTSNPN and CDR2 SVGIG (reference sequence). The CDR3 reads CAWSTGTFVNQPQHF. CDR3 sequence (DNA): TGTGCCTGGAGCACAGGGACGTTTGTTAATCAGCCCCAGCATTTT.

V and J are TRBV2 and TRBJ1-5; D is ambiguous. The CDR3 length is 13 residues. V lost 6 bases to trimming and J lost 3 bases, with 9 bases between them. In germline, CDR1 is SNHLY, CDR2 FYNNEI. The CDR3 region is CASRERFNQPQHF. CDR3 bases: TGTGCCAGCAGAGAGCGCTTCAATCAGCCCCAGCATTTT.

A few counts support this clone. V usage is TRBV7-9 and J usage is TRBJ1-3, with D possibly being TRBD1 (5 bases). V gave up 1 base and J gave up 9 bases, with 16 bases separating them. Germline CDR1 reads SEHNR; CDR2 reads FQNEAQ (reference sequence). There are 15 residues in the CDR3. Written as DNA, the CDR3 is TGTGCCAGCAGCTTAGGCGCAGGGATCTCGCCCACCATATATTTT. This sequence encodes CASSLGAGISPTIYF.

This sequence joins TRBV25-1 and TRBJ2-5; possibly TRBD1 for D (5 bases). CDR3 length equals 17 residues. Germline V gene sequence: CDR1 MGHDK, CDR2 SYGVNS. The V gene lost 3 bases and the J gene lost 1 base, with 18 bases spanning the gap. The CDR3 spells CASSDPYAPRAQETQYF. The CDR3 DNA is TGTGCCAGCAGTGACCCTTATGCCCCCAGGGCCCAAGAGACCCAGTACTTC. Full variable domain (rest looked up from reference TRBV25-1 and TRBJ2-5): EADIYQTPRYLVIGTGKKITLECSQTMGHDKMYWYQQDPGMELHLIHYSYGVNSTEKGDLSSESTVSRIRTEHFPLTLESARPSHTSQYLCASSDPYAPRAQETQYFGPGTRLLVL.

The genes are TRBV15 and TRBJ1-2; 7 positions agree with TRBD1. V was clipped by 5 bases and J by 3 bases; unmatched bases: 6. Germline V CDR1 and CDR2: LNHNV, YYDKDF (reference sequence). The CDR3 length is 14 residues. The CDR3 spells CATSRDSADYGYTF. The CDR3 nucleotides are TGTGCCACCAGCCGGGACAGTGCCGACTATGGCTACACCTTC.

CDR3 coding DNA: TGTGCCAGCAGTTACTCGAGCGGACTAGCGGTTAATGAGCAGTTCTTC. As protein: CASSYSSGLAVNEQFF. The rearrangement uses TRBV6-6 and TRBJ2-1; 10 bases are shared with TRBD2. J lost 7 bases, V lost 0 bases, and 6 bases had no gene match. CDR3 length equals 16 residues. Looked up from germline, CDR1 is MNHNY and CDR2 is SVGAGI (reference sequence).

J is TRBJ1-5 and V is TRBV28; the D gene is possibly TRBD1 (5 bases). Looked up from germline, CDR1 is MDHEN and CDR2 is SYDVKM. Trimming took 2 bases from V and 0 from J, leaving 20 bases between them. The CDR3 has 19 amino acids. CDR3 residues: CASSLGYSAGGTSNQPQHF. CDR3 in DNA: TGTGCCAGCAGTTTAGGGTACAGCGCCGGGGGGACTAGCAATCAGCCCCAGCATTTT.

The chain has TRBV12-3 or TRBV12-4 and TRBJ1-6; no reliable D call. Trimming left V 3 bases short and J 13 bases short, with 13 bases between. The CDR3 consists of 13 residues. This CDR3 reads CASSLSPEAPLHF. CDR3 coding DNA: TGTGCCAGCAGTTTGTCTCCCGAGGCGCCCCTCCACTTT.

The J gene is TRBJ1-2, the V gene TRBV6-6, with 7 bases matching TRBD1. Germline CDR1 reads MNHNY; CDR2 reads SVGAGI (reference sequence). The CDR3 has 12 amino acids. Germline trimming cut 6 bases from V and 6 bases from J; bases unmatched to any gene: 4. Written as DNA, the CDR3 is TGTGCCAGCAGCCCTACAGGGGATGGCTACACCTTC. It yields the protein CASSPTGDGYTF.

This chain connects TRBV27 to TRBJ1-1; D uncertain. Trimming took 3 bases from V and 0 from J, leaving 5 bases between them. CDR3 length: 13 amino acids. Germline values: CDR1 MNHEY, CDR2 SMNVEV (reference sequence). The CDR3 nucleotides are TGTGCCAGCAGTTTCCTCTTGAACACTGAAGCTTTCTTT. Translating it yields CASSFLLNTEAFF.

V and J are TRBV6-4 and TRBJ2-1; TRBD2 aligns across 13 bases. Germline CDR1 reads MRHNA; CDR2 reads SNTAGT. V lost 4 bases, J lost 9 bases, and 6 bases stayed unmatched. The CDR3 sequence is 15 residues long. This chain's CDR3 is CASSVSGLAGAEQFF. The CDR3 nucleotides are TGTGCCAGCAGTGTCTCCGGACTAGCGGGAGCTGAGCAGTTCTTC.

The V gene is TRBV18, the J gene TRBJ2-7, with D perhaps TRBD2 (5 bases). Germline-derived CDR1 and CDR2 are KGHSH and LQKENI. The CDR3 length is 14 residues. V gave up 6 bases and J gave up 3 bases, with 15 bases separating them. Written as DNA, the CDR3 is TGTGCCAGCTCCCTTTCGGAGCGGTTCTACGAGCAGTACTTC. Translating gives CASSLSERFYEQYF.

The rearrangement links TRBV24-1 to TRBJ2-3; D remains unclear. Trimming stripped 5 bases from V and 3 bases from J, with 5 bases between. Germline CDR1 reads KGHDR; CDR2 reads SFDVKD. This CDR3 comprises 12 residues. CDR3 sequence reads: CATSAVTDTQYF. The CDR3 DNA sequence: TGTGCCACCAGTGCCGTGACAGATACGCAGTATTTT.

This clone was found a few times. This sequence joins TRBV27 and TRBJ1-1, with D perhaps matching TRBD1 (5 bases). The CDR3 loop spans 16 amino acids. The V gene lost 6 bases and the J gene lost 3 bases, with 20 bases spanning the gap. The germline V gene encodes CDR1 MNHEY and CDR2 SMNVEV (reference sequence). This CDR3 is CASRDLGQGEYTEAFF. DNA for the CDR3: TGTGCCAGCAGGGATCTAGGGCAGGGTGAGTACACTGAAGCTTTCTTT.

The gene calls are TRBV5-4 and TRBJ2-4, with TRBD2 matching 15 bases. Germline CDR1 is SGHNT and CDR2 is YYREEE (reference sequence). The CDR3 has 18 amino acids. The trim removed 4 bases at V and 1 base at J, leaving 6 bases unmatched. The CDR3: CASSQGLAGGPAKNIQYF. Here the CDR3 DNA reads TGTGCCAGCAGCCAAGGACTAGCGGGAGGGCCGGCCAAAAACATTCAGTACTTC.